What follows are 32 T cell receptor beta chains derived from one specimen sequenced in a study of blood T cell repertoires in COVID-19 (dated by TCRdb to 2018 to 2020). The library relied on the immunoSEQ multiplex PCR assay. TCRdb retrieved this table from immuneACCESS and kept in-frame rearrangements only. Not all clones are present; in checked studies, unresolved V genes account for under half, and no reason is known for the remainder. This sample has under 250,000 clones in its table, and roughly 87% of those were observed once. The ten most abundant clones make up roughly 10% of the sample. Sequencing was performed on PBMCs or T cells enriched from blood (not recorded which). Every receptor here comes from a man in his thirties or forties who had recovered from COVID-19.

The chain carries TRBV9 and TRBJ2-1; D is uncertain. Germline V gene lookup returns CDR1 SGDLS and CDR2 YYNGEE. With 0 bases removed from V and 4 bases from J, the gap between germline ends came to 8 bases. The CDR3 covers 14 residues. CDR3 protein: CASSVGAEYNEQFF. The CDR3 bases are TGTGCCAGCAGCGTAGGGGCCGAGTACAATGAGCAGTTCTTC.

The chain has TRBV28 and TRBJ1-1; TRBD1 agrees at 9 bases. Per germline, CDR1 MDHEN and CDR2 SYDVKM. The CDR3 has 14 amino acids. The junction had 5 bases not matched to a gene; V was cut back by 4 bases and J by 5 bases. As DNA, the CDR3 is TGTGCCAGCAGTTCCGGACAGGGGTGGACTGAAGCTTTCTTT. Its translation is CASSSGQGWTEAFF.

Regarding this clone: This specimen includes other DNA sequences encoding the same CDR3. This chain joins TRBV6-5 and TRBJ2-7; TRBD2 aligns across 7 bases. CDR1 and CDR2 from the germline V gene are MNHEY and SVGAGI. CDR3 size: 14 residues. The V and J ends lost 5 bases and 3 bases, in that order; junction bases with no gene match: 7. This CDR3 is CASSRTSGGYEQYF. DNA of the CDR3: TGTGCCAGCAGTAGGACTAGTGGTGGCTACGAGCAGTACTTC.

The chain employs TRBV21-1 and TRBJ1-2; the D call TRBD1 from the table was never checked on the DNA. TRBV21-1 is a pseudogene. The CDR3 runs 14 residues. The chain's CDR3 is CASSTRPPGDGYTF. CDR3 in DNA: TGTGCCAGCAGCACCCGACCCCCAGGGGATGGCTACACCTTC.

The genes are TRBV5-1 and TRBJ1-2; 7 nucleotides align to TRBD1. Germline V CDR1 and CDR2: SGHRS, YFSETQ. The CDR3 spans 21 residues. The V gene end was trimmed by 0 bases and the J gene end by 1 base; junction bases not matched to a gene: 21. CDR3 amino acids: CASSLALAFVSGGFYNYGYTF. CDR3 sequence (DNA): TGCGCCAGCAGCTTGGCTTTGGCCTTTGTGTCAGGGGGTTTTTATAACTATGGCTACACCTTC. The full variable domain, its missing parts supplied by reference TRBV5-1 and TRBJ1-2, is KAGVTQTPRYLIKTRGQQVTLSCSPISGHRSVSWYQQTPGQGLQFLFEYFSETQRNKGNFPGRFSGRQFSNSRSEMNVSTLELGDSALYLCASSLALAFVSGGFYNYGYTFGSGTRLTVV.

The genes are TRBV15 and TRBJ1-2; 8 nucleotides line up with TRBD1. The V gene end was trimmed by 0 bases and the J gene end by 0 bases; junction bases not matched to a gene: 9. The CDR3 totals 18 residues. Germline lookup yields CDR1 LNHNV and CDR2 YYDKDF (reference sequence). The CDR3 DNA reads as TGTGCCACCAGCAGAGATCCGGGCAGGGGGCTCCCTAACTATGGCTACACCTTC. This gives the protein CATSRDPGRGLPNYGYTF.

V gene TRBV2 combines with J gene TRBJ1-5, with 7 bases lining up with TRBD1. This CDR3 has 15 residues. Trimming took 4 bases from V and 1 from J; bases not matched to a gene: 4. The germline V gene encodes CDR1 SNHLY and CDR2 FYNNEI. The CDR3 DNA is TGTGCCAGCAGTGGACAGGGCCTGAGCAATCAGCCCCAGCATTTT. Translating it yields CASSGQGLSNQPQHF.

This clone showed up just once. The V call is TRBV18, the J call TRBJ2-1; D perhaps matches TRBD2 (7 bases). Trimming stripped 3 bases from V and 6 bases from J, with 15 bases between. CDR1 and CDR2 from the germline V gene are KGHSH and LQKENI. The CDR3 contains 15 residues. CDR3 sequence (DNA): TGTGCCAGCTCACCTACGGTAGGGGGGGCCAATGAGCAGTTCTTC. Amino acid sequence: CASSPTVGGANEQFF.

The chain has TRBV7-6 and TRBJ1-6; TRBD1 is a possible D gene (5 bases). CDR1 and CDR2 from the germline V gene are SGHVS and FNYEAQ. The CDR3 consists of 13 residues. Deletions cut 5 bases from V and 14 bases from J, with 16 bases between. CDR3 amino acids: CASSPSGHDSLHF. CDR3 in DNA: TGTGCCAGCAGCCCGTCAGGGCACGATTCCCTCCACTTT.

This clone was seen more than once but under ten times. This chain joins TRBV5-1 and TRBJ2-7; TRBD2 matches 10 bases. V trimming: 1 base; J trimming: 5 bases; junction bases outside the gene matches: 6. There are 15 residues in the CDR3. Germline V CDR1 and CDR2: SGHRS, YFSETQ. CDR3 sequence (DNA): TGCGCCAGCAGCTTGAGTCTAGCGGGGGCTGACGAGCAGTACTTC. As protein: CASSLSLAGADEQYF.

The genes are TRBV7-9 and TRBJ2-1; D is uncertain. Germline V gives CDR1 SEHNR, CDR2 FQNEAQ (reference sequence). Trimming took 1 base from V and 12 from J, leaving 16 bases between them. CDR3 length: 14 residues. As DNA, the CDR3 is TGTGCCAGCAGCTTAGTCGGGTCGGAACAAGGGCAGTTCTTC. Translating gives CASSLVGSEQGQFF.

V gene TRBV5-1 combines with J gene TRBJ2-7, with TRBD1 matching over 7 bases. The length of the CDR3 is 15 residues. J was trimmed by 7 bases and V by 2 bases; bases with no gene match: 12. CDR1 SGHRS and CDR2 YFSETQ come from the germline V gene. The CDR3 DNA follows: TGCGCCAGCAGCTTACCCGGGCAGGGGGTTGGTGAGCAGTACTTC. Protein sequence: CASSLPGQGVGEQYF.

V and J are TRBV19 and TRBJ1-6; a possible D gene is TRBD1 (6 bases). The V and J ends lost 8 bases and 9 bases respectively, with 20 bases between them. Germline V CDR1 and CDR2: LNHDA, SQIVND (reference sequence). The CDR3 length is 15 residues. For the CDR3, the DNA is TGTGCCAGTTCTCCCTCCGGGACAAAGGGTTCACCCCTCCACTTT. The encoded protein is CASSPSGTKGSPLHF.

The V gene is TRBV19, the J gene TRBJ1-5; D remains ambiguous. Per germline, CDR1 LNHDA and CDR2 SQIVND (reference sequence). V lost 5 bases and J lost 7, with 12 bases in between. The CDR3 length is 13 residues. The CDR3 is CASSWTREQPQHF. CDR3 sequence (DNA): TGTGCCAGTAGTTGGACTAGGGAGCAGCCCCAGCATTTT. The full variable domain, with the rest looked up from reference TRBV19 and TRBJ1-5, is DGGITQSPKYLFRKEGQNVTLSCEQNLNHDAMYWYRQDPGQGLRLIYYSQIVNDFQKGDIAEGYSVSREKKESFPLTVTSAQKNPTAFYLCASSWTREQPQHFGDGTRLSIL.

This chain joins TRBV3-1 (or the pseudogene TRBV3-2) and TRBJ2-5; maybe TRBD2 (6 bases). The V end was cut by 1 base, the J end by 0 bases, with 12 bases between. This CDR3 is 16 amino acids long. Germline lookup yields CDR1 LGHDT and CDR2 YNNKEL (reference sequence). The DNA of the CDR3 is TGTGCCAGCAGCCAAGGGGTTAGGACTAACCAAGAGACCCAGTACTTC. Amino acid sequence: CASSQGVRTNQETQYF.

This chain links TRBV5-4 with TRBJ2-7; D is possibly TRBD1 (5 bases). This CDR3 has 15 residues. Germline V lookup: CDR1 SGHNT, CDR2 YYREEE (reference sequence). Between the trimmed V and J ends, which lost 4 bases and 0 bases, there was a span of 14 bases. The CDR3 coding sequence is TGTGCCAGCAGCCCCGAACAGGTCACCTCCTACGAGCAGTACTTC. The encoded protein is CASSPEQVTSYEQYF. Full variable domain (remainder filled in from reference TRBV5-4 and TRBJ2-7): ETGVTQSPTHLIKTRGQQVTLRCSSQSGHNTVSWYQQALGQGPQFIFQYYREEENGRGNFPPRFSGLQFPNYSSELNVNALELDDSALYLCASSPEQVTSYEQYFGPGTRLTVT.

V is TRBV28 and J is TRBJ2-1; TRBD1 is a possible D gene (6 bases). Germline lookup yields CDR1 MDHEN and CDR2 SYDVKM. V shed 3 bases and J shed 1 base, with 28 bases lying between them. CDR3 size: 21 residues. The CDR3 DNA reads TGTGCCAGCAGTTTCATTCATGCTCCGGGACATTCCCGAGGGTCCTACAATGAGCAGTTCTTC. Protein: CASSFIHAPGHSRGSYNEQFF.

This rearrangement joins TRBV13 to TRBJ2-7; 11 bases align to TRBD1. Per the germline V gene, CDR1 is PRHDT and CDR2 is FYEKMQ (reference sequence). Trimming removed 1 base from V and 3 bases from J; junction bases left unmatched: 2. This CDR3 is 15 amino acids long. As DNA, the CDR3 is TGTGCCAGCAGCTTAGAGGGACAGGGGGACTACGAGCAGTACTTC. Its translation is CASSLEGQGDYEQYF.

The rearrangement joins TRBV9 to TRBJ1-2; no reliable D call. V was pared by 0 bases and J by 10 bases, with 13 bases between. The CDR3 contains 13 residues. Germline V gives CDR1 SGDLS, CDR2 YYNGEE. The DNA of the CDR3 is TGTGCCAGCAGCGTAGGAGGATCCAGCGTCTACACCTTC. Translation gives CASSVGGSSVYTF.

The gene calls are TRBV7-2 and TRBJ2-7, with 7 bases lining up with TRBD1. Unmatched junction bases numbered 7, after V lost 4 bases and J lost 7 bases. The CDR3 runs to 13 residues. Germline CDR1 is SGHTA and CDR2 is FQGNSA. CDR3 DNA: TGTGCCAGCAGCTCCCGACAGGGTAGGGAGCAGTACTTC. Amino acids: CASSSRQGREQYF.

The chain joins TRBV28 to TRBJ2-7; weak D call: TRBD2 (5 bases). The CDR3 is made up of 17 amino acids. Trimming pared 3 bases from V and 2 bases from J, leaving 20 bases between. Per germline, CDR1 MDHEN and CDR2 SYDVKM. The CDR3 loop is CASSFREFRSRAYEQYF. The CDR3 nucleotides are TGTGCCAGCAGTTTTAGGGAGTTTCGTTCGCGGGCCTACGAGCAGTACTTC. Variable domain in full (rest from reference TRBV28 and TRBJ2-7): DVKVTQSSRYLVKRTGEKVFLECVQDMDHENMFWYRQDPGLGLRLIYFSYDVKMKEKGDIPEGYSVSREKKERFSLILESASTNQTSMYLCASSFREFRSRAYEQYFGPGTRLTVT.

This clone turned up a few times. The rearrangement links TRBV12-3 or TRBV12-4 to TRBJ1-6; 12 nucleotides match TRBD1. V shed 11 bases and J 18 bases; nucleotides not matched to a gene: 14. The CDR3 length is 13 residues. The CDR3 coding sequence is TGTGCCTCCGCCGGGACAGGGGGCGTGATTAGCCACTTT. Translating it yields CASAGTGGVISHF.

This rearrangement joins TRBV5-6 to TRBJ2-1, with D perhaps matching TRBD2 (6 bases). This CDR3 contains 15 residues. Germline CDR1 and CDR2: SGHDT and YYEEEE. V lost 4 bases and J 6 bases, leaving 17 bases between the germline ends. This CDR3 reads CASSLRLVGPNEQFF. DNA for the CDR3: TGTGCCAGCAGCCTGCGACTAGTAGGGCCCAATGAGCAGTTCTTC.

The rearrangement joins TRBV30 to TRBJ2-1; a possible D gene is TRBD2 (6 bases). Germline V CDR1 and CDR2: GTSNPN, SVGIG (reference sequence). CDR3 length: 13 residues. Trimming took 2 bases from V and 10 from J, leaving 15 bases between them. The CDR3 loop is CAWSTGREGEQFF. The CDR3 coding sequence is TGTGCCTGGAGTACCGGGCGGGAAGGGGAGCAGTTCTTC.

The CDR3 nucleotides are TGTGCCAGCAGCCAATATCCACAGGGCGACACTGAAGCTTTCTTT. It encodes CASSQYPQGDTEAFF. The gene calls are TRBV7-6 and TRBJ1-1; possibly TRBD1 for D (6 bases). Germline CDR1 SGHVS, CDR2 FNYEAQ. V was cut by 5 bases and J by 3 bases, with 16 bases left in between. CDR3 size: 15 residues.

This chain joins TRBV7-2 and TRBJ1-6; tentative D call: TRBD1 (6 bases). Germline CDR1 and CDR2: SGHTA and FQGNSA. The CDR3 sequence is 15 residues long. V lost 2 bases and J 7 bases, leaving 12 bases between the germline ends. CDR3 nucleotides: TGTGCCAGCAGCTTACGGGGGGCTCAGAATTCACCCCTCCACTTT. It translates to CASSLRGAQNSPLHF.

The J gene is TRBJ2-1, the V gene TRBV2; 12 nucleotides line up with TRBD2. The V gene end was trimmed by 6 bases and the J gene end by 7 bases; junction bases not matched to a gene: 10. Germline values: CDR1 SNHLY, CDR2 FYNNEI. The CDR3 spans 16 residues. The CDR3 bases are TGTGCCAGCAGAAGACTAGCGGGAGCCGGGGGGAATGAGCAGTTCTTC. Protein sequence: CASRRLAGAGGNEQFF.

The chain uses TRBV3-1 (or the pseudogene TRBV3-2) and TRBJ1-5; TRBD1 agrees at 8 bases. The V gene end was trimmed by 4 bases and the J gene end by 4 bases; junction bases not matched to a gene: 3. The CDR3 runs 14 residues. Looked up from germline, CDR1 is LGHDT and CDR2 is YNNKEL (reference sequence). The CDR3, as DNA: TGTGCCAGCAGCCGCGACAGGGGTAATCAGCCCCAGCATTTT. Its translation is CASSRDRGNQPQHF.

This clone was seen a handful of times. V is TRBV6-5 and J is TRBJ1-5; maybe TRBD1 (5 bases). This CDR3 is built from 14 residues. The germline gives CDR1 MNHEY, CDR2 SVGAGI. V gave up 1 base and J gave up 6 bases, with 10 bases separating them. The CDR3 DNA reads TGTGCCAGCAGTTACTTAGGGCAGGGTCAGCCCCAGCATTTT. It translates to CASSYLGQGQPQHF.

The rearrangement links TRBV6-5 to TRBJ1-6; D gene unclear. The CDR3 loop spans 15 amino acids. V lost 2 bases, J lost 11 bases, and 16 bases lay in between. From germline, CDR1 is MNHEY and CDR2 SVGAGI. The CDR3 protein is CASSYDGRTGTPLHF. For the CDR3, the DNA is TGTGCCAGCAGTTACGACGGACGGACCGGGACACCCCTCCACTTT.

The chain links TRBV7-8 to TRBJ1-5, with D possibly being TRBD1 (5 bases). This CDR3 has 18 residues. V gave up 1 base and J gave up 0 bases, with 16 bases separating them. CDR1 is SGHVS and CDR2 is FQNEAQ in the germline V gene. Here the CDR3 reads CASSLVGPGGPSNQPQHF. The CDR3 region has the DNA TGTGCCAGCAGCTTAGTGGGGCCAGGCGGTCCTAGCAATCAGCCCCAGCATTTT.

The chain joins TRBV24-1 to TRBJ2-1; TRBD2 agrees at 9 bases. CDR3 length: 15 amino acids. Germline trimming cut 3 bases from V and 1 base from J; bases unmatched to any gene: 0. The V gene's germline CDR1 is KGHDR and CDR2 SFDVKD. The CDR3 DNA reads as TGTGCCACCAGTGATAGCGGGAGGTCCTACAATGAGCAGTTCTTC. Protein: CATSDSGRSYNEQFF.